This T cell receptor beta chain was profiled in a study of blood T cell repertoires in COVID-19. Generated by immunoSEQ multiplex PCR, the TCRdb table keeps only in-frame clones and is missing some. The table has around 99,000 clones, about 90% seen once. Trimming removed 3 bases from V and 4 bases from J, with 10 bases in between. The germline V gene has CDR1 PRHDT and CDR2 FYEKMQ (reference sequence). The CDR3 covers 13 residues. The chain carries TRBV13 and TRBJ2-7; TRBD2 is a possible D gene (6 bases). Specimen: peripheral blood. This clonotype originated in a man aged 40-50 years with active or convalescent COVID-19. DNA of the CDR3: TGTGCCAGCAGCTTGGCGGGAAAATACGAGCAGTACTTC. Its translation: CASSLAGKYEQYF.